This TCR beta chain was identified in a study of T-cell memory formation after mild COVID-19. Between the trimmed V and J ends, which lost 2 bases and 6 bases, there was a span of 10 bases. The CDR3 has 13 amino acids. Germline CDR1 and CDR2: MNHEY and SMNVEV (reference sequence). TCRdb passed the 5' RACE reads through MiXCR, listing each CDR3 protein once. The top ten hold around 23% of the sample, which has 250,000 to 300,000 distinct CDR3 sequences, roughly 16% seen once. This clonotype was obtained from a man between 18 and 29 years old who had mild COVID-19 (a few samples of this study predate the infection). Cell type and time point are not known. The chain combines TRBV27 with TRBJ1-1, with D possibly TRBD1 on 5 matching bases. Input material: PBMCs or a T cell subset sorted from them (not recorded which). The CDR3 region has the DNA TGTGCCAGCAGTTTAGTAGGGGTCTCTGAAGCTTTCTTT. Its translation is CASSLVGVSEAFF.